The sequence of this TCR beta chain was determined in a study of CD8 T cells in ankylosing spondylitis. Study-wide results and limits: Seemingly distinctive of ankylosing spondylitis blood was a TCR beta motif formed by eight highly homologous variants.

This clonotype turned up a few times. Its target is not known. Quantitative barcoded 5'-RACE was used to prepare TCR beta libraries. Using its own MiXCR run on the 5' RACE reads, TCRdb lists one record per CDR3 protein. Here the sample spans 330,000 or so distinct CDR3 sequences, 6.5% to 10% being singletons. The germline CDR1 and CDR2 sequences are MDHEN and SYDVKM. Trimming left V 8 bases short and J 4 bases short, with 3 bases between. The CDR3 covers 9 residues. This TCR was recovered from a male donor with ankylosing spondylitis. The chain combines TRBV28 with TRBJ2-7; D is unclear. The sequenced sample consisted of blood, either unsorted or a sorted T cell fraction (not recorded which). The CDR3 is CASEYEQYF. The CDR3 DNA sequence: TGTGCCAGCGAATACGAGCAGTACTTC.